What follows is one T cell receptor (beta chain) and its context. What it binds is not known. V was trimmed by 6 bases and J by 5 bases, leaving 18 bases between them. CDR1 and CDR2 (germline): MNHEY, SVGAGI. The CDR3 is 15 amino acids. It was with 60 Vbeta and 13 Jbeta primers that the PCR ran. Per the study methods: About 80 million unique TCR beta chains, roughly 11 million of them shared, were counted by a later analysis. This table comes from immunoSEQ multiplex PCR, and its TCRdb copy is limited to in-frame clones, with some not included. V, J and clone size reflect that table, while D and trimming were determined from the DNA. The sample yields around 190,000 clones, around 77% seen once. The sample belongs to a study of cytomegalovirus exposure and HLA in healthy donors. Study-level findings and limits: 150 or so TCR beta chains were listed as cytomegalovirus-associated. Published work reported that the classifier diagnosed cytomegalovirus status with high specificity and sensitivity.

The sequenced sample consisted of PBMCs. The origin of this receptor is a woman in her twenties or thirties in good health and CMV-seronegative. The V and J genes are TRBV6-5 and TRBJ2-3; a possible D gene is TRBD2 (6 bases). In DNA, the CDR3 is TGTGCCAGCAGCCGAACGCTAGCGACTCTAGATACGCAGTATTTT. It is translated as CASSRTLATLDTQYF.